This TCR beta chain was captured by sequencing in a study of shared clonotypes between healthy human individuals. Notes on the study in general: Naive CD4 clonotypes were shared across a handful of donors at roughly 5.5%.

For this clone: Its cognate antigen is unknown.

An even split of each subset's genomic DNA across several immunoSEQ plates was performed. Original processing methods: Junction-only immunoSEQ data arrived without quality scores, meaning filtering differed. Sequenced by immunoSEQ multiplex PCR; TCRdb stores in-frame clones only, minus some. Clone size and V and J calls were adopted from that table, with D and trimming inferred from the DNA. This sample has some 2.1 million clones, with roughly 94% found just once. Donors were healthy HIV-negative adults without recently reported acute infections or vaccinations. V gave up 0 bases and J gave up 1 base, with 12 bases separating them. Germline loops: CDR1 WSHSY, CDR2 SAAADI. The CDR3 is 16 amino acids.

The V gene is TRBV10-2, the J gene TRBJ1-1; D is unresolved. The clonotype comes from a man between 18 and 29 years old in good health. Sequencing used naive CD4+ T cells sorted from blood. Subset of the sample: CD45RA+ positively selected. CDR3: CASSESTPGGNTEAFF. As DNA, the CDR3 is TGCGCCAGCAGTGAGTCAACACCTGGAGGGAACACTGAAGCTTTCTTT.